This TCR beta chain was profiled in a study of T cell responses to AZD1222 COVID-19 vaccine. Study-wide findings and caveats: Among the donors, most were white British and more were female, and clonal diversity was possibly underestimated. Two AZD1222 administrations were followed by greater Spike-specific TCR breadth and depth. Reportedly, nearly half of unique spike TCRs recognized epitopes outside B.1.351/B.1.1.7 mutations.

The CDR3 length is 15 residues. J was trimmed by 5 bases and V by 2 bases; bases with no gene match: 6. Germline V gene lookup returns CDR1 MNHEY and CDR2 SVGAGI. Assay: immunoSEQ multiplex PCR; the TCRdb copy retains only in-frame clones and omits some. The sample has roughly 120,000 clones; about 90% are singletons. As regards this clone: Its specificity is not known.

The receptor was derived from an adult in good health. This rearrangement joins TRBV6-5 to TRBJ2-3, with 8 bases lining up with TRBD2. The sample here was peripheral blood, taken on day 0 of AZD1222 vaccination. The CDR3 protein is CASSYRRGGEDTQYF. For the CDR3, the DNA is TGTGCCAGCAGTTACCGTCGGGGGGGCGAAGATACGCAGTATTTT.